This is a list of T cell receptor beta chains from one sample in a study of TIL therapy for anti-PD-1-resistant metastatic lung cancer. Libraries were prepared by immunoSEQ multiplex PCR; TCRdb keeps only in-frame clonotypes and omits some of them. There are about 36,000 clones in the sample; around 67% occur only once, and approximately 6% lies in the top ten. The specimen comprised blood, sampled at baseline. These receptors were taken from a person between 25 and 79 years old with non-small cell lung cancer. CDR3s include the opening cysteine and the closing phenylalanine or tryptophan. The order of the fields is V gene, clone size, D gene, J gene, CDR3 DNA, CDR3 protein. The D gene is left open where the match is weak. The size field is filled for only some rows; it gives once, few, many or a size class.

V: TRBV7-9; size: -; D: -; J: TRBJ1-1; DNA: TGTGCCAGCAGGCCCAGTGCTAACACTGAAGCTTTCTTT; CDR3: CASRPSANTEAFF
V: TRBV5-1; size: -; D: -; J: TRBJ2-2; DNA: TGCGCCAGCAGCTTGGTGACAGTTCCCGGGGAGCTGTTTTTT; CDR3: CASSLVTVPGELFF
V: TRBV4-1; size: few; D: -; J: TRBJ1-3; DNA: TGCGCCAGCAGCCAAGTCCAGGACAGCTCTGGAAACACCATATATTTT; CDR3: CASSQVQDSSGNTIYF
V: TRBV6-1; size: few; D: -; J: TRBJ1-5; DNA: TGTGCCAGCACCAGAGACTTTAGCAATCAGCCCCAGCATTTT; CDR3: CASTRDFSNQPQHF
V: TRBV5-1; size: -; D: -; J: TRBJ2-5; DNA: TGCGCCAGCAGCTTGGGGGGAGTCCAAGAGACCCAGTACTTC; CDR3: CASSLGGVQETQYF
V: TRBV6-5; size: -; D: TRBD1; J: TRBJ2-7; DNA: TGTGCCAGCAGTTGGACAGGGGGCTACGAGCAGTACTTC; CDR3: CASSWTGGYEQYF
V: TRBV6-5; size: -; D: -; J: TRBJ2-7; DNA: TGTGCCAGCGGAGACGGCCGCTACTCCTACGAGCAGTACTTC; CDR3: CASGDGRYSYEQYF
V: TRBV14; size: -; D: -; J: TRBJ1-1; DNA: TGTGCCAGCAGTGGCACGGGGGCCATGAACACTGAAGCTTTCTTT; CDR3: CASSGTGAMNTEAFF
V: TRBV2; size: few; D: -; J: TRBJ1-1; DNA: TGTGCCAGCAGGATGACAGTCCCCCCCTTAACTGAAGCTTTCTTT; CDR3: CASRMTVPPLTEAFF
V: TRBV19; size: -; D: -; J: TRBJ1-1; DNA: TGTGCCAGTAGTCGGGACCTCCGTTGGAGTGACACTGAAGCTTTCTTT; CDR3: CASSRDLRWSDTEAFF
V: TRBV5-1; size: -; D: -; J: TRBJ1-3; DNA: TGCGCCAGCAGCTTGGCCTCTTCTGGAAACACCATATATTTT; CDR3: CASSLASSGNTIYF
V: TRBV7-2; size: -; D: -; J: TRBJ2-7; DNA: TGTGCCAGCGGCTTAGGTGACGGCTCCTACGAGCAGTACTTC; CDR3: CASGLGDGSYEQYF
V: TRBV15; size: -; D: TRBD2; J: TRBJ2-3; DNA: TGTGCCACCAGCCGGGGACTATACACAGATACGCAGTATTTT; CDR3: CATSRGLYTDTQYF
V: TRBV30; size: -; D: TRBD1; J: TRBJ2-7; DNA: TGTGCCTGGAGTAAGGGACAGCTGAATAAGGGGTACGAGCAGTACTTC; CDR3: CAWSKGQLNKGYEQYF
V: TRBV19; size: -; D: -; J: TRBJ2-5; DNA: TGTGCCAGTAGTATCTTGGGGGGAGAGACCCAGTACTTC; CDR3: CASSILGGETQYF
V: TRBV4-1; size: -; D: TRBD1; J: TRBJ2-5; DNA: TGCGCCAGCAACCAGCTCTACCTCCGGGACAGGGGGCAAGAGACCCAGTACTTC; CDR3: CASNQLYLRDRGQETQYF
V: TRBV27; size: -; D: TRBD1; J: TRBJ1-5; DNA: TGTGCCAGCAAAACTGTCCGGGACAGGGGAGGAAAGGGTCAGCCCCAGCATTTT; CDR3: CASKTVRDRGGKGQPQHF
V: TRBV7-8; size: -; D: -; J: TRBJ2-1; DNA: TGTGCCACGGAAACAGGGAACTCCTACAATGAGCAGTTCTTC; CDR3: CATETGNSYNEQFF
V: TRBV5-4; size: -; D: TRBD2; J: TRBJ2-2; DNA: TGTGCCAGCAGCGTCGGGACTAGAAGGAACACCGGGGAGCTGTTTTTT; CDR3: CASSVGTRRNTGELFF
V: TRBV30; size: -; D: -; J: TRBJ1-6; DNA: TGTGCCTGGGCAGGGTCGATGATACATTCACCCCTCCACTTT; CDR3: CAWAGSMIHSPLHF
V: TRBV4-1; size: -; D: TRBD2; J: TRBJ2-5; DNA: TGCGCCAGCAGCCGGTCGGGACTAGCGGGGGGGCAGCAAGAGACCCAGTACTTC; CDR3: CASSRSGLAGGQQETQYF
V: TRBV5-1; size: -; D: -; J: TRBJ2-2; DNA: TGCGCCAGCAGCTCCTCGTCCGGGGAGCTGTTTTTT; CDR3: CASSSSSGELFF
V: TRBV6-1; size: -; D: TRBD2; J: TRBJ2-3; DNA: TGTGCCAGCAGTCAAGCGAGCGGGGGAGCGGCAGATACGCAGTATTTT; CDR3: CASSQASGGAADTQYF
V: TRBV9; size: -; D: TRBD1; J: TRBJ2-2; DNA: TGTGCCAGCAGCGTAGTCGTATCCGGTTACGTGACAGGGGATTGCACCGGGGAGCTGTTTTTT; CDR3: CASSVVVSGYVTGDCTGELFF
V: TRBV5-4; size: -; D: -; J: TRBJ1-1; DNA: TGTGCCAGCAGCTCCAGACAACGGGTGAACACTGAAGCTTTCTTT; CDR3: CASSSRQRVNTEAFF
V: TRBV7-9; size: -; D: -; J: TRBJ2-1; DNA: TGTGCCAGCAGCTCGAGCGGAAGCAATGAGCAGTTCTTC; CDR3: CASSSSGSNEQFF
V: TRBV5-1; size: -; D: TRBD1; J: TRBJ2-6; DNA: TGCGCCAGCAGCCTCCCCTCCTCGGGACAGGGTTCTTACTCTGGGGCCAACGTCCTGACTTTC; CDR3: CASSLPSSGQGSYSGANVLTF
V: TRBV25-1; size: -; D: -; J: TRBJ2-2; DNA: TGTGCCAGCAGACAGACAGGAAACACCGGGGAGCTGTTTTTT; CDR3: CASRQTGNTGELFF
V: TRBV7-3; size: -; D: -; J: TRBJ2-5; DNA: TGTGCCAGCAGCTTAAGGGCGGGGGAGACCCAGTACTTC; CDR3: CASSLRAGETQYF
V: TRBV6-6; size: -; D: -; J: TRBJ1-1; DNA: TGTGCCAGCAGTTACACTGAGGGCACTGAAGCTTTCTTT; CDR3: CASSYTEGTEAFF
V: TRBV6-5; size: few; D: -; J: TRBJ1-3; DNA: TGTGCCAGCAGAGACGGGACACGTAACACCATATATTTT; CDR3: CASRDGTRNTIYF